The clone carrying this T cell receptor beta chain has a handful of counts. Its antigen remains unidentified. The data stem from a study of identical twins. Regarding the study as a whole: Conclusions were based on cross-sectional statistical analysis, without following the same donors.

The CDR3 is 14 amino acids. CDR1 is KGHSH, CDR2 LQKENI, per germline. V lost 4 bases, J lost 4 bases, and 6 bases stayed unmatched. Each CDR3 protein gets one entry after TCRdb re-called the 5' RACE reads with MiXCR. The repertoire has hundreds of thousands of distinct CDR3 sequences, around 6.1% of them found once; the top ten carry about 1.8%. The sample was naive T cells sorted from blood. This sequence originates from a man aged 18 to 29 in good health. The J gene is TRBJ2-5, the V gene TRBV18; 7 bases map to TRBD1. This CDR3 reads CASSRQQGIETQYF. The CDR3, as DNA: TGTGCCAGCTCACGACAACAGGGGATAGAGACCCAGTACTTC.